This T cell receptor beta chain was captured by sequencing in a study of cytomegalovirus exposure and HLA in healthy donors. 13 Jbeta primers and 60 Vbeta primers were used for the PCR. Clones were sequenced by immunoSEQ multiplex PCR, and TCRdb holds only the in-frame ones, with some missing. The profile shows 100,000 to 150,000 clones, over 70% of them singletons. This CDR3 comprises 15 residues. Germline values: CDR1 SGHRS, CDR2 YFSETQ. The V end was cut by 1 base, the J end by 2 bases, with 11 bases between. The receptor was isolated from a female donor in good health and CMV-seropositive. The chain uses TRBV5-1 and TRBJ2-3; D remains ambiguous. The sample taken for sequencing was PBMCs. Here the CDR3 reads CASSLRYGSTDTQYF. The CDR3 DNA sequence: TGCGCCAGCAGCTTGAGGTACGGGTCCACAGATACGCAGTATTTT.